This T cell receptor beta chain was identified during a study of cytomegalovirus exposure and HLA in healthy donors. Across the study: A subsequent analysis reported that the roughly 120 validation repertoires were produced on the same platform that had also been used for the roughly 700 first-cohort repertoires. The study, taken as a whole, reports: Subsequent analysis of the approximately 110 validation repertoires found a tendency for first-cohort TCR clusters to co-occur. Around 160 TCR beta chains were listed as cytomegalovirus-associated.

The donors were part of the approximately 130-subject validation cohort, which stood apart from the roughly 640-subject first cohort. Profiling relied on immunoSEQ multiplex PCR, and the TCRdb table lists in-frame clones only, not all of them. The sample yields some 50,000 clones, approximately 95% seen once. Remarks on this clone: Its antigen is still unknown.

The germline V and J ends were trimmed by 2 bases and 9 bases, with 10 bases remaining between them. CDR1 and CDR2 (germline): SGHTA, FQGNSA. CDR3 length: 12 amino acids. The chain joins TRBV7-2 to TRBJ2-5; D might be TRBD2 (6 bases). The TCR sequence derives from a woman younger than 35 in good health and CMV-seronegative. The sample was PBMCs. For the CDR3, the DNA is TGTGCCAGCAGCTTATGGGGGGAACCCCAGTACTTC. It specifies CASSLWGEPQYF.